A selection of T cell receptor beta chains follows, all from one sample in a study of identifying expanded T cells in peripheral blood. Profiled with immunoSEQ multiplex PCR; TCRdb holds only in-frame clones, not every one. Altogether over 85,000 clones are present, roughly 88% being singletons, with the ten largest covering roughly 14%. Source material: blood. Receptors originate from a person aged 18 to 75 in good health. Each CDR3 is given without its conserved first and last residue. D genes are given only for firm matches.

CDR3 length: 12
V gene: TRBV7-2
D gene: .
CDR3 protein: ASRTVRPRETQY

CDR3 length: 14
V gene: TRBV7-2
D gene: .
CDR3 protein: ASSRTRERGVYEQY

CDR3 length: 12
V gene: TRBV5-1
D gene: .
CDR3 protein: ASSIQGPSGEQY

CDR3 length: 13
V gene: TRBV5-1
D gene: .
CDR3 protein: ASSILTNKVGEQF

CDR3 length: 11
V gene: TRBV4-3
D gene: .
CDR3 protein: ASSQNRGNTIY

CDR3 length: 13
V gene: TRBV7-9
D gene: .
CDR3 protein: ASSLTGLRTDTQY

CDR3 length: 9
V gene: TRBV6-5
D gene: .
CDR3 protein: ASSPGGEQY

CDR3 length: 13
V gene: TRBV6-1
D gene: TRBD1
CDR3 protein: ASSEALWGQGEAF

CDR3 length: 12
V gene: TRBV7-6
D gene: .
CDR3 protein: ASSPLGGPYEQY

CDR3 length: 12
V gene: TRBV5-1
D gene: .
CDR3 protein: ASSLEQGGLPQH

CDR3 length: 13
V gene: TRBV18
D gene: .
CDR3 protein: ASSPASDANYGYT

CDR3 length: 14
V gene: TRBV7-9
D gene: .
CDR3 protein: ASSLGPPGANTEAF

CDR3 length: 12
V gene: TRBV19
D gene: .
CDR3 protein: ASSLRQRNQPQH

CDR3 length: 13
V gene: TRBV27
D gene: .
CDR3 protein: ASQPRGSFPYEQY

CDR3 length: 18
V gene: TRBV2
D gene: TRBD2
CDR3 protein: ASSFSSGGVKWAPQETQY

CDR3 length: 12
V gene: TRBV16
D gene: .
CDR3 protein: ASSQRRLPDTQY

CDR3 length: 13
V gene: TRBV5-1
D gene: .
CDR3 protein: ASSLRQAGNTEAF

CDR3 length: 11
V gene: TRBV5-1
D gene: .
CDR3 protein: ASSPGPNNEQF

CDR3 length: 8
V gene: TRBV28
D gene: .
CDR3 protein: ASSFVEAF

CDR3 length: 10
V gene: TRBV19
D gene: .
CDR3 protein: ASSIGDYGYT

CDR3 length: 12
V gene: TRBV27
D gene: .
CDR3 protein: ASSSNRVSYEQY

CDR3 length: 9
V gene: TRBV20-1
D gene: TRBD1
CDR3 protein: SARSDRGQF

CDR3 length: 13
V gene: TRBV15
D gene: TRBD1
CDR3 protein: ATSRGDRDTGELF

CDR3 length: 13
V gene: TRBV5-5
D gene: .
CDR3 protein: ASNDNPGPLNTIY

CDR3 length: 10
V gene: TRBV9
D gene: .
CDR3 protein: ASSVGSDEQF

CDR3 length: 13
V gene: TRBV5-1
D gene: TRBD2
CDR3 protein: ASSYSGRGEETQY

CDR3 length: 13
V gene: TRBV7-9
D gene: .
CDR3 protein: ASSLIAGVGGELF

CDR3 length: 13
V gene: TRBV7-3
D gene: .
CDR3 protein: ASRLTGTGANVLT

CDR3 length: 13
V gene: TRBV5-4
D gene: TRBD1
CDR3 protein: ASSPGTGASYEQY

CDR3 length: 13
V gene: TRBV5-1
D gene: TRBD1
CDR3 protein: ASSLLGTGNNEQF

CDR3 length: 15
V gene: TRBV28
D gene: TRBD1
CDR3 protein: ASTGTGEFRFYQPQH

CDR3 length: 17
V gene: TRBV21-1
D gene: .
CDR3 protein: ASGLEKTSPEPGNTEAF

CDR3 length: 15
V gene: TRBV5-1
D gene: TRBD2
CDR3 protein: ASSLGAGGPLSDTQY

CDR3 length: 12
V gene: TRBV27
D gene: .
CDR3 protein: ASSLLLSTDTQY

CDR3 length: 15
V gene: TRBV5-6
D gene: .
CDR3 protein: ASSLAQGSTINYGYT

CDR3 length: 14
V gene: TRBV19
D gene: TRBD1
CDR3 protein: ASSANQGARNQPQH

CDR3 length: 12
V gene: TRBV30
D gene: .
CDR3 protein: AWRPSGSTDTQY

CDR3 length: 12
V gene: TRBV4-3
D gene: .
CDR3 protein: ASSHFASSYEQY

CDR3 length: 12
V gene: TRBV23-1
D gene: .
CDR3 protein: ATIDTRGGYGYT

CDR3 length: 13
V gene: TRBV11-3
D gene: TRBD1
CDR3 protein: ASSSRDRVGGELF

CDR3 length: 9
V gene: TRBV30
D gene: .
CDR3 protein: AWRGGYEQY

CDR3 length: 12
V gene: TRBV28
D gene: TRBD1
CDR3 protein: ASSRTGGIYGYT

CDR3 length: 11
V gene: TRBV6-5
D gene: .
CDR3 protein: ASSYDRPGEAF

CDR3 length: 13
V gene: TRBV27
D gene: TRBD1
CDR3 protein: ASSSPGQGAYEQY

CDR3 length: 15
V gene: TRBV5-5
D gene: .
CDR3 protein: ASSLMYQGMMNTEAF

CDR3 length: 13
V gene: TRBV2
D gene: TRBD2
CDR3 protein: ASSISGSYGDTQY

CDR3 length: 14
V gene: TRBV19
D gene: TRBD1
CDR3 protein: ASSRTDRGRADTQY

CDR3 length: 13
V gene: TRBV25-1
D gene: TRBD1
CDR3 protein: ASSSGQGKQETQY

CDR3 length: 15
V gene: TRBV25-1
D gene: .
CDR3 protein: ASSATPGGQGWETQY

CDR3 length: 14
V gene: TRBV7-2
D gene: .
CDR3 protein: ASSLGPVEGDYGYT

CDR3 length: 13
V gene: TRBV10-3
D gene: .
CDR3 protein: AISPGKDAGYGYT

CDR3 length: 16
V gene: TRBV4-2
D gene: TRBD2
CDR3 protein: ASSQDRTASGGAYTQY

CDR3 length: 12
V gene: TRBV6-5
D gene: .
CDR3 protein: ASSYGGWADTQY

CDR3 length: 17
V gene: TRBV4-1
D gene: TRBD1
CDR3 protein: ASSQDPLTGGLGNQPQH